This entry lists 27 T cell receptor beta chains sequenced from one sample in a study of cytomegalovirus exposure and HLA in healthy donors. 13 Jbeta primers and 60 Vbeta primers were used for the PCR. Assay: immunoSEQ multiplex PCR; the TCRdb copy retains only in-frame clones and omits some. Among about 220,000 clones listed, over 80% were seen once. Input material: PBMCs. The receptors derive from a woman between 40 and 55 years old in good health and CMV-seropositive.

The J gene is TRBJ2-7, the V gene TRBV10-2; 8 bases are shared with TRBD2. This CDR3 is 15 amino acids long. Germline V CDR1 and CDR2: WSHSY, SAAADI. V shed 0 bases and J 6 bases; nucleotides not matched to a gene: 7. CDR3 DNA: TGCGCCAGCAGTGAGTCGCAGCGGGGGAGGACCGAGCAGTACTTC. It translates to CASSESQRGRTEQYF.

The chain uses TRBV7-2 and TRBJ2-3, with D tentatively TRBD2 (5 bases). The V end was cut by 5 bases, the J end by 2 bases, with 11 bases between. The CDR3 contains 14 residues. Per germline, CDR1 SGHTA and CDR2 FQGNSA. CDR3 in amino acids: CASSPGLVTDTQYF. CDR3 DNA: TGTGCCAGCAGCCCCGGACTGGTCACAGATACGCAGTATTTT. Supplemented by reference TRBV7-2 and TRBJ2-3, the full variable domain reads GAGVSQSPSNKVTEKGKDVELRCDPISGHTALYWYRQSLGQGLEFLIYFQGNSAPDKSGLPSDRFSAERTGGSVSTLTIQRTQQEDSAVYLCASSPGLVTDTQYFGPGTRLTVL.

CDR3 region: CASSQVAGVETQYF. CDR3 nucleotide sequence: TGCGCCAGCAGCCAAGTGGCAGGGGTAGAGACCCAGTACTTC. The rearrangement joins TRBV4-1 to TRBJ2-5, with D maybe TRBD1 (6 bases). The CDR3 consists of 14 residues. Germline lookup yields CDR1 MGHRA and CDR2 YSYEKL. The V and J ends lost 1 base and 4 bases respectively, with 10 bases between them.

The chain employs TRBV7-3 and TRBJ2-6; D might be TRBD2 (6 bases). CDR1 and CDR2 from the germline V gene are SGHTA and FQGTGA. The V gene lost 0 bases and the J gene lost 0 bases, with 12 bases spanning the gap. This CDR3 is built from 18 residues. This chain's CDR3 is CASSLTGTSRSGANVLTF. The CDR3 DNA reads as TGTGCCAGCAGCTTAACGGGGACTTCCCGCTCTGGGGCCAACGTCCTGACTTTC.

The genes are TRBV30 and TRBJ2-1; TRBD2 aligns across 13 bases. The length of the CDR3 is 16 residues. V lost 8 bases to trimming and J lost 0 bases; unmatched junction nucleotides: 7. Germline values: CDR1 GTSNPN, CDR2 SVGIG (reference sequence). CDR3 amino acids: CAGSTSGGVSYNEQFF. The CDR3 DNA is TGTGCCGGATCAACTAGCGGGGGGGTCTCCTACAATGAGCAGTTCTTC.

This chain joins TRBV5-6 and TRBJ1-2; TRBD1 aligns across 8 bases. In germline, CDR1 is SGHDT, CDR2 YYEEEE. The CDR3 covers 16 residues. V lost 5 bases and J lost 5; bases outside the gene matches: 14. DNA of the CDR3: TGTGCCAGCAGACCTGGACAGGGAAGGATGGCTTATGGCTACACCTTC. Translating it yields CASRPGQGRMAYGYTF.

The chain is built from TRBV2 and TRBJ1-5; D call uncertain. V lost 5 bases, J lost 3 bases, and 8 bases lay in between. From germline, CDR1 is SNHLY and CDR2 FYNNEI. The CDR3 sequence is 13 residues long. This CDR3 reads CASSRENNQPQHF. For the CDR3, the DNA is TGTGCCAGCAGTAGGGAGAACAATCAGCCCCAGCATTTT.

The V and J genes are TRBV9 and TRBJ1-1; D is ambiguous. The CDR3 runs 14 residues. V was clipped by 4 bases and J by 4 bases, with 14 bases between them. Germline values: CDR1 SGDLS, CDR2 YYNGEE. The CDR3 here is CASSNSPLGTEAFF. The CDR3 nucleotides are TGTGCCAGCAGCAACTCCCCCCTTGGCACTGAAGCTTTCTTT.

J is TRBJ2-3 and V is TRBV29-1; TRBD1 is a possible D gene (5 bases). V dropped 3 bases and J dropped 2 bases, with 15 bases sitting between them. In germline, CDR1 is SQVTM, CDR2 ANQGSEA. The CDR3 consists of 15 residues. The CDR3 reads CSVEFAGSITDTQYF. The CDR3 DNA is TGCAGCGTTGAGTTTGCAGGGTCCATCACAGATACGCAGTATTTT.

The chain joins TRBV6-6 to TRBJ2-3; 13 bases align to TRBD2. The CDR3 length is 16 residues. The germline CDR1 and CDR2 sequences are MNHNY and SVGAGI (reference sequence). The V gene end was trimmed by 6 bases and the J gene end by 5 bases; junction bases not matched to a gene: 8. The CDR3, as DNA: TGTGCCAGCAGACGGGGACTAGCGGGAAACCGAGATACGCAGTATTTT. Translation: CASRRGLAGNRDTQYF.

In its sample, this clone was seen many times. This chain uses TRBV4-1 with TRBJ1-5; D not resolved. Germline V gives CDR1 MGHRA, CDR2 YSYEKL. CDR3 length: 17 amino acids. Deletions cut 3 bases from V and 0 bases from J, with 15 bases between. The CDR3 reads CASSQIDMGLSNQPQHF. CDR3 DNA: TGCGCCAGCAGCCAGATAGATATGGGCCTTAGCAATCAGCCCCAGCATTTT.

Written as DNA, the CDR3 is TGTGCCAGCAGTCGAGCTAGCGGGGGGCAAGAGACCCAGTACTTC. It codes for CASSRASGGQETQYF. The chain recombines TRBV7-3 with TRBJ2-5, with 11 bases aligning to TRBD2. The CDR3 spans 15 residues. Germline-derived CDR1 and CDR2 are SGHTA and FQGTGA. Unmatched junction bases numbered 5, after V lost 6 bases and J lost 2 bases.

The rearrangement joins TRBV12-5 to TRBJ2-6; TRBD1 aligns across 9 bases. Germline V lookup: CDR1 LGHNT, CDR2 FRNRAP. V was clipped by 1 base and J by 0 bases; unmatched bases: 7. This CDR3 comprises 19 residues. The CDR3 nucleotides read TGTGCTAGTGGTTTGGCTTCCGGGACAGGGCACTCTGGGGCCAACGTCCTGACTTTC. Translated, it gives CASGLASGTGHSGANVLTF. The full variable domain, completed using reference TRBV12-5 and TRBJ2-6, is DARVTQTPRHKVTEMGQEVTMRCQPILGHNTVFWYRQTMMQGLELLAYFRNRAPLDDSGMPKDRFSAEMPDATLATLKIQPSEPRDSAVYFCASGLASGTGHSGANVLTFGAGSRLTVL.

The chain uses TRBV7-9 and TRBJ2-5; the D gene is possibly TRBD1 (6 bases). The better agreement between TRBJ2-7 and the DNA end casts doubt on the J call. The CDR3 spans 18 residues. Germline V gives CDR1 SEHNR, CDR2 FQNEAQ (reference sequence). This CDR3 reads CASSLTRVDSLVTYEQYF. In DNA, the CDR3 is TGTGCCAGCAGCTTAACCAGGGTGGACAGCCTCGTAACCTACGAGCAGTACTTC.

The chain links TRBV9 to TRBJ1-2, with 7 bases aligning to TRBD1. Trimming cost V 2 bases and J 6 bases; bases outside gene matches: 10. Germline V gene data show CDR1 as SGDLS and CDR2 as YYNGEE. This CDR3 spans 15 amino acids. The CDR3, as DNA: TGTGCCAGCAGCGTCAACACAGGGGAAGAGGATGGCTACACCTTC. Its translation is CASSVNTGEEDGYTF.

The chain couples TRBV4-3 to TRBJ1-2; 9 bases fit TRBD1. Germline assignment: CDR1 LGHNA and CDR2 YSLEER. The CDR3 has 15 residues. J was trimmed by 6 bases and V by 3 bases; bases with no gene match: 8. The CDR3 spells CASSQRVGQGNGYTF. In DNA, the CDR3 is TGCGCCAGCAGCCAGCGGGTAGGACAGGGGAATGGCTACACCTTC.

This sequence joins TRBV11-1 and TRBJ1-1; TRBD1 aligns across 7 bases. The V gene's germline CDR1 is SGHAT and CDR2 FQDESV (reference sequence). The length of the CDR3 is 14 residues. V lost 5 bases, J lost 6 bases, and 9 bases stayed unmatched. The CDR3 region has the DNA TGTGCCAGCAGCCCCCAGGGGGTGGCCCCTGAAGCTTTCTTT. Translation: CASSPQGVAPEAFF.

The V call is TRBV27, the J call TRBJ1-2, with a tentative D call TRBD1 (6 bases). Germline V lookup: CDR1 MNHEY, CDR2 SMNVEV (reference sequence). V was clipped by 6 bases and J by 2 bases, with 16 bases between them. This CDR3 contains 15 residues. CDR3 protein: CASSRSPGANYGYTF. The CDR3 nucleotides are TGTGCCAGCAGCCGGAGTCCAGGGGCGAACTATGGCTACACCTTC.

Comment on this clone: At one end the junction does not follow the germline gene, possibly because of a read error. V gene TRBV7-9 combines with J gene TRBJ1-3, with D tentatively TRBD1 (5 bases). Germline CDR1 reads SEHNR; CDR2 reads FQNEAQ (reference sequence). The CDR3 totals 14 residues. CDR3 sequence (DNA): TGTTCCAGCAGTCTTACAGGCTCTGGAAACACCATATATTTT. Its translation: CSSSLTGSGNTIYF.

CDR3 region: CASSGRGGLNYGYTF. CDR3 DNA: TGTGCCAGCAGTGGCCGCGGGGGCCTTAACTATGGCTACACCTTC. The chain couples TRBV2 to TRBJ1-2; possibly TRBD1 for D (6 bases). Germline V gene lookup returns CDR1 SNHLY and CDR2 FYNNEI. The V and J ends lost 4 bases and 1 base respectively, with 13 bases between them. This CDR3 is 15 amino acids long.

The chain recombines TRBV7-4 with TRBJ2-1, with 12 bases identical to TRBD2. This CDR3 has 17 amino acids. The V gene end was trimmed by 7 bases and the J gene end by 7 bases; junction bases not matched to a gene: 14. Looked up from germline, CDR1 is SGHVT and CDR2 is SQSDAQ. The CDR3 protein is CASNEILAGGPRNEQFF. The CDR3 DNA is TGTGCCAGCAACGAAATCCTAGCGGGAGGGCCGCGGAATGAGCAGTTCTTC.

CDR3 protein: CASSEEGQGYNEQFF. DNA of the CDR3: TGTGCCAGCAGTGAAGAAGGACAGGGCTACAATGAGCAGTTCTTC. The chain couples TRBV6-1 to TRBJ2-1; 8 positions match TRBD1. Germline trimming cut 1 base from V and 3 bases from J; bases unmatched to any gene: 2. The V gene's germline CDR1 is MNHNS and CDR2 SASEGT. The CDR3 loop spans 15 amino acids.

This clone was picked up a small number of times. The CDR3 sequence: CASSQLPGPQHF. The CDR3 DNA sequence: TGCGCCAGCAGCCAGTTGCCAGGGCCCCAGCATTTT. The genes are TRBV4-1 and TRBJ1-5; D unresolved. The CDR3 has 12 residues. Per germline, CDR1 MGHRA and CDR2 YSYEKL. Trimming pared 3 bases from V and 9 bases from J, leaving 9 bases between.

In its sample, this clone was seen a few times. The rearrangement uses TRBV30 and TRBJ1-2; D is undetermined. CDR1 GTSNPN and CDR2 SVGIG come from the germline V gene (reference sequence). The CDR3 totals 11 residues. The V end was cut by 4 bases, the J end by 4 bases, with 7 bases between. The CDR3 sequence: CAWIRGYGYTF. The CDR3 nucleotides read TGTGCCTGGATCCGGGGCTATGGCTACACCTTC.

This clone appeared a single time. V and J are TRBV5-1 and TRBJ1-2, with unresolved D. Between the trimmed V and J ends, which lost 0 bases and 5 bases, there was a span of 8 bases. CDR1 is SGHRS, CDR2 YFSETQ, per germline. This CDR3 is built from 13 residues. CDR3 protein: CASSLVEGYGYTF. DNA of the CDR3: TGCGCCAGCAGCTTGGTAGAGGGTTATGGCTACACCTTC. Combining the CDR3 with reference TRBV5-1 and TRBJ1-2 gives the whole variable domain KAGVTQTPRYLIKTRGQQVTLSCSPISGHRSVSWYQQTPGQGLQFLFEYFSETQRNKGNFPGRFSGRQFSNSRSEMNVSTLELGDSALYLCASSLVEGYGYTFGSGTRLTVV.

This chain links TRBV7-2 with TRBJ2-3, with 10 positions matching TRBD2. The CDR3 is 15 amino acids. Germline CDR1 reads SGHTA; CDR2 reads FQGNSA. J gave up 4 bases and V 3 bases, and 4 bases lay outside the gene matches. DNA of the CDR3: TGTGCCAGCAGCTTCTTAGCGGGGGGCCCAGATACGCAGTATTTT. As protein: CASSFLAGGPDTQYF.

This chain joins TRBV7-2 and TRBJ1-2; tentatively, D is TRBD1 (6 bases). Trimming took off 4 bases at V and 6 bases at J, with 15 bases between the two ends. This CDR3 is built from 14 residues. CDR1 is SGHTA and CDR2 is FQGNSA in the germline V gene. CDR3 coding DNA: TGTGCCAGCAGCTCCAGGGGAGGGTTCGATGGCTACACCTTC. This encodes CASSSRGGFDGYTF. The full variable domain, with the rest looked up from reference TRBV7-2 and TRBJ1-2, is GAGVSQSPSNKVTEKGKDVELRCDPISGHTALYWYRQSLGQGLEFLIYFQGNSAPDKSGLPSDRFSAERTGGSVSTLTIQRTQQEDSAVYLCASSSRGGFDGYTFGSGTRLTVV.